This T cell receptor beta chain was identified during a study of shared clonotypes between healthy human individuals. Generated by immunoSEQ multiplex PCR, the TCRdb table keeps only in-frame clones and is missing some. The sample carries about 2 million clones, about 95% recorded once. Germline loops: CDR1 SGHDT, CDR2 YYEEEE. The CDR3 sequence is 14 residues long. V was shortened by 0 bases and J by 4 bases, with 5 bases between the two germline ends. This clone was picked up a small number of times. No antigen is known for it. General study findings and limits: Relative to memory subsets, naive subsets generally showed larger estimated richness.

Naive CD8 cells were CD45RO-negative, positively selected for CCR7, excluding terminally differentiated effector memory CD45RA+ cells. The chain joins TRBV5-6 to TRBJ1-6; D unclear. The sequencing input was naive CD8+ T cells sorted from blood. This sequence was found in a man aged 18-30 years in good health. CDR3 nucleotide sequence: TGTGCCAGCAGCTTGGAAGGTTATAATTCACCCCTCCACTTT. It yields the protein CASSLEGYNSPLHF.